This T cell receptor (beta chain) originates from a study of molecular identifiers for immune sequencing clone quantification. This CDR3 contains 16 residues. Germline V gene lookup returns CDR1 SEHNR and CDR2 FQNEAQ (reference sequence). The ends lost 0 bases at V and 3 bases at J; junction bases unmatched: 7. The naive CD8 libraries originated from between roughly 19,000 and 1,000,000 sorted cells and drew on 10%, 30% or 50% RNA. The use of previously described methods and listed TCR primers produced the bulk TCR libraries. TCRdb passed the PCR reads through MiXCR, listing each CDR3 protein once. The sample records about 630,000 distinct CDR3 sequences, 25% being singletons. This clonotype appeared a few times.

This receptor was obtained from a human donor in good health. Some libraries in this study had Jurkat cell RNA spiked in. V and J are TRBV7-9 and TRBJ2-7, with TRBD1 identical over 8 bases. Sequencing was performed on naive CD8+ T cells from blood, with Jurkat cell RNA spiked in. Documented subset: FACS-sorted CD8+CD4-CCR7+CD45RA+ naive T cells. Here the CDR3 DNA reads TGTGCCAGCAGCTTAGCCCCACCACAGGGGGTCTACGAGCAGTACTTC. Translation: CASSLAPPQGVYEQYF.